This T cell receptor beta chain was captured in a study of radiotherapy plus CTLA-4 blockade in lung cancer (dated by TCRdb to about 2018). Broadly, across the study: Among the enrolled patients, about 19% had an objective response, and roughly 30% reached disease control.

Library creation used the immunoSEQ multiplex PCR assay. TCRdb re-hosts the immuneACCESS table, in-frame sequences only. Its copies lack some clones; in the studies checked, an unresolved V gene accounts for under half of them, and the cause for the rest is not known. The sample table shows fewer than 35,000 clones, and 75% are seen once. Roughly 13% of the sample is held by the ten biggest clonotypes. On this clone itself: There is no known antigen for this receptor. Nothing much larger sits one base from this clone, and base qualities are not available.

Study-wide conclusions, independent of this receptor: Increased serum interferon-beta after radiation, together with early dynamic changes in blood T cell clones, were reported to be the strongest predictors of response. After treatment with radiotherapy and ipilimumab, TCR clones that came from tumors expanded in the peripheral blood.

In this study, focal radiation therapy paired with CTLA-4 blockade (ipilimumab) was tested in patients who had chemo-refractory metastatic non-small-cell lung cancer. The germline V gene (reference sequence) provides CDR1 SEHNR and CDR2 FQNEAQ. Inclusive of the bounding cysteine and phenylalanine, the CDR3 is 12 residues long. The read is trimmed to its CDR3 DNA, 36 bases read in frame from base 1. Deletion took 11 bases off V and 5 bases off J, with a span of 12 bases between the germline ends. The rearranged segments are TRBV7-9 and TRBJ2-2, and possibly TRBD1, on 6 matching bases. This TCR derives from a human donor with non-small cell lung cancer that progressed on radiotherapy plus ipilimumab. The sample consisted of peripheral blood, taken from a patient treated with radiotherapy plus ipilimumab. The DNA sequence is TGTGCCGCAAACAGGGCAACCGGGGAGCTGTTTTTT. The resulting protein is CAANRATGELFF.